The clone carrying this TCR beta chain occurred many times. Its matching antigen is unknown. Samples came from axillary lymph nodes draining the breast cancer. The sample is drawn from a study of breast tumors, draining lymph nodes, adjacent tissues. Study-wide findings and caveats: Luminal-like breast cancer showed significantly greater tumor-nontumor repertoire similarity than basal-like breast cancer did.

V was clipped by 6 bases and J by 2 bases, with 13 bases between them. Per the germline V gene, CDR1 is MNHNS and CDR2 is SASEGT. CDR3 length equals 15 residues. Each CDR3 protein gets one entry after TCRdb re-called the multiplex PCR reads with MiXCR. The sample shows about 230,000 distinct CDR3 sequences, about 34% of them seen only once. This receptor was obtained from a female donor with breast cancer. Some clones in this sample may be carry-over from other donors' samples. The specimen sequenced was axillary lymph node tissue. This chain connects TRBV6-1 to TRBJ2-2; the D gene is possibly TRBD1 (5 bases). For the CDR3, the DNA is TGTGCCAGCAGCCCTTTGGGGCATAACACCGGGGAGCTGTTTTTT. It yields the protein CASSPLGHNTGELFF.